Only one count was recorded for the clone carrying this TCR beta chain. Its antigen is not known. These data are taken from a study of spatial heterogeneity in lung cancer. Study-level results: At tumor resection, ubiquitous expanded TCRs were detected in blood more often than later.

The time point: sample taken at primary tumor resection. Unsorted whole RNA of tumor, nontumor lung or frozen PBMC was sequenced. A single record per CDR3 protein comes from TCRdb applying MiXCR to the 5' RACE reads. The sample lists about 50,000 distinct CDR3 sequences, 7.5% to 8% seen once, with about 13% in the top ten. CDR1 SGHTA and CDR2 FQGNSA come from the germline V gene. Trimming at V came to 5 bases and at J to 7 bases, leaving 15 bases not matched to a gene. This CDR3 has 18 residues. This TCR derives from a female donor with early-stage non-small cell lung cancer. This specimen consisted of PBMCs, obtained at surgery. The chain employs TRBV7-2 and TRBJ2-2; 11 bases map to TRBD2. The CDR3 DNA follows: TGTGCCAGCAGCCCTAGAGCCCGGACTAGCGGGTATTTCGGGGAGCTGTTTTTT. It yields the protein CASSPRARTSGYFGELFF.